This passage covers 8 T cell receptor beta chains from one sample sequenced in a study of molecular identifiers for immune sequencing clone quantification. From the PCR reads, TCRdb called clonotypes with MiXCR, one entry per CDR3 protein. There are 460,000 or so distinct CDR3 sequences in the sample; about 22% occur only once, and 0.7% to 1% lies in the top ten. What was sequenced was naive CD8+ T cells from blood, with Jurkat cell RNA spiked in. The subset is: FACS-sorted CD8+CD4-CCR7+CD45RA+ naive T cells. These receptors all come from a human donor in good health. Some libraries in this study had Jurkat cell RNA spiked in.

This chain's CDR3 is CASSQDQVTGELFF. The CDR3 DNA sequence: TGTGCCAGCAGCCAAGATCAAGTCACCGGGGAGCTGTTTTTT. The rearrangement links TRBV14 to TRBJ2-2, with unresolved D. Germline V gene sequence: CDR1 SGHDN, CDR2 FVKESK. Trimming pared 0 bases from V and 4 bases from J, leaving 6 bases between. This CDR3 has 14 amino acids.

On this clonotype: A read error is possible here, since a much larger clone lies one base away. This chain's CDR3 is CASSLTTNSGELFF. Written as DNA, the CDR3 is TGTGCCAGCAGCTTAACCACCAACTCCGGGGAGCTGTTTTTT. This rearrangement joins TRBV7-9 to TRBJ2-2; D remains unclear. In germline, CDR1 is SEHNR, CDR2 FQNEAQ (reference sequence). The CDR3 totals 14 residues. V lost 2 bases to trimming and J lost 6 bases, with 10 bases between them.

For this clonotype: A read error is possible here, since a much larger clone lies one base away. The chain links TRBV4-1 to TRBJ2-5; D is perhaps TRBD1 or TRBD2 (7 bases each). CDR1 is MGHRA and CDR2 is YSYEKL in the germline V gene. The length of the CDR3 is 16 residues. CDR3 sequence: CASSQDLTGRGEAQYF. The CDR3 coding sequence is TGCGCCAGCAGCCAAGATTTGACAGGGAGGGGAGAGGCCCAGTACTTC.

The chain carries TRBV2 and TRBJ1-2, with 8 bases identical to TRBD1. The CDR3 spans 15 residues. V lost 10 bases and J lost 8; bases outside the gene matches: 18. From germline, CDR1 is SNHLY and CDR2 FYNNEI. The DNA for the CDR3 is TGTGCCAATTCGGACAGGGACATGAATTATTTGGGCTACACCTTC. Residues: CANSDRDMNYLGYTF.

This clonotype was detected many times. J is TRBJ1-1 and V is TRBV19, with D possibly being TRBD1 (6 bases). Germline V lookup: CDR1 LNHDA, CDR2 SQIVND (reference sequence). The CDR3 is 13 residues long. V was trimmed by 5 bases and J by 7 bases, leaving 14 bases between them. The CDR3 DNA sequence: TGTGCCAGTAGTCCCGGACAGCACATTGAAGCTTTCTTT. Translating it yields CASSPGQHIEAFF.

This clonotype was observed at least ten times. V gene TRBV7-9 combines with J gene TRBJ1-4, with TRBD1 matching over 7 bases. The CDR3 is made up of 15 amino acids. Germline CDR1 and CDR2: SEHNR and FQNEAQ (reference sequence). V was pared by 3 bases and J by 8 bases, with 9 bases of the junction left unmatched. The CDR3 here is CASSLVTGLLEKLFF. In DNA, the CDR3 is TGTGCCAGCAGCTTGGTGACAGGGCTACTGGAAAAACTGTTTTTT.

As to this clonotype: This may be a read error: a much more frequent sequence differs by one nucleotide. This sequence joins TRBV2 and TRBJ1-5, with no clear D. Germline V gene lookup returns CDR1 SNHLY and CDR2 FYNNEI. This CDR3 region has 16 residues. The ends were cut back, 2 bases at V and 0 bases at J, with 11 bases in the middle. The CDR3 loop is CASSECETVSNQPQHF. The DNA of the CDR3 is TGTGCCAGCAGTGAATGCGAGACCGTTAGCAATCAGCCCCAGCATTTT. Variable domain in full (rest from reference TRBV2 and TRBJ1-5): EPEVTQTPSHQVTQMGQEVILRCVPISNHLYFYWYRQILGQKVEFLVSFYNNEISEKSEIFDDQFSVERPDGSNFTLKIRSTKLEDSAMYFCASSECETVSNQPQHFGDGTRLSIL.

J is TRBJ1-5 and V is TRBV19; a possible D gene is TRBD1 (5 bases). The CDR3 is 15 amino acids. With 1 base removed from V and 3 bases from J, the gap between germline ends came to 10 bases. The V gene's germline CDR1 is LNHDA and CDR2 SQIVND (reference sequence). CDR3 nucleotide sequence: TGTGCCAGTAGTATAGGGGACGGCTTCAATCAGCCCCAGCATTTT. It encodes CASSIGDGFNQPQHF. Full variable domain (rest looked up from reference TRBV19 and TRBJ1-5): DGGITQSPKYLFRKEGQNVTLSCEQNLNHDAMYWYRQDPGQGLRLIYYSQIVNDFQKGDIAEGYSVSREKKESFPLTVTSAQKNPTAFYLCASSIGDGFNQPQHFGDGTRLSIL.